A selection of T cell receptor beta chains follows, all from one sample in a study of blood T cell repertoires in COVID-19. The protocol was immunoSEQ multiplex PCR, while the TCRdb copy is restricted to in-frame clones and leaves out a portion. The sample yields approximately 40,000 clones, approximately 88% seen once. Sequencing was carried out using peripheral blood. These receptors all stem from a human donor in a cohort sampled during active COVID-19. Both conserved end residues are part of each CDR3. A D gene is named only where the DNA matches it firmly. Size is stated for part of the rows, as once, few or many counts, or as a class when the clone is expanded.

CDR3nt	CDR3aa	d_gene	j_gene	v_gene	abundance
TGTGCCAGCTCACCGCTTGACAGTACCGAGCAGTACTTC	CASSPLDSTEQYF	.	TRBJ2-7	TRBV18	once
TGTGCCAGCAGCCGGAACAGGGACTATGGCTACACCTTC	CASSRNRDYGYTF	.	TRBJ1-2	TRBV3-1/TRBV3-2	once
TGTGCCACCAGTGACCGGACTAGCGGGGGATCCTACGAGCAGTACTTC	CATSDRTSGGSYEQYF	TRBD2	TRBJ2-7	TRBV24-1	.
TGCGCCAGCAGCTTGTTCCCACCCGTGGGGGACAGGGATCGTGAAAAACTGTTTTTT	CASSLFPPVGDRDREKLFF	TRBD1	TRBJ1-4	TRBV5-1	.
TGTGCCAGCAGCGTAGAAGCTAGCGGGGGGATCCAATACTTC	CASSVEASGGIQYF	TRBD2	TRBJ2-5	TRBV9	.
TGTGCCAGCAGCCTACAGGGCCGAACCTCTGGAAACACCATATATTTT	CASSLQGRTSGNTIYF	.	TRBJ1-3	TRBV6-6	.
TGTGCCAGCAGCCCCCTGGGGACAGGGAAAGCTTTCTTT	CASSPLGTGKAFF	TRBD1	TRBJ1-1	TRBV7-2	.
TGTGCCAGCAGCTTGCAGGGGGCCGCCTACAATGAGCAGTTCTTC	CASSLQGAAYNEQFF	TRBD1	TRBJ2-1	TRBV5-8	.
TGCGCCAGCAGCGAAGTAGTAGCTCAGGGGCTCCCCTACGAGCAGTACTTC	CASSEVVAQGLPYEQYF	.	TRBJ2-7	TRBV4-3	.
TGTGCCAGCAGCCACTCACAGGGGGCCGGTGAAGCTTTCTTT	CASSHSQGAGEAFF	TRBD1	TRBJ1-1	TRBV3-1/TRBV3-2	.
TGCGCCAGCAGCTCGGACAGGGCAAGCGGGGAGCTGTTTTTT	CASSSDRASGELFF	TRBD1	TRBJ2-2	TRBV5-1	once
TGTGCCAGCAGCCAAGATCGTTGGGGGCAGGATGAAAAACTGTTTTTT	CASSQDRWGQDEKLFF	.	TRBJ1-4	TRBV3-1/TRBV3-2	.
TGTGCCAGCAGCCGACAGGGTGAGACTGAAGCTTTCTTT	CASSRQGETEAFF	TRBD1	TRBJ1-1	TRBV3-1/TRBV3-2	.
TGTGCCAGCAGTGAAAGGGGACAGACCCACGAGCAGTACTTC	CASSERGQTHEQYF	TRBD1	TRBJ2-7	TRBV6-1	.
TGTGCCAGCATCTCAAGGGCAGGGGGCCACGCTGAAGCTTTCTTT	CASISRAGGHAEAFF	TRBD1	TRBJ1-1	TRBV28	once
TGTGCCATCAGTGAGTCTGTGGGACAGGGGAGCTCTGGAAACACCATATATTTT	CAISESVGQGSSGNTIYF	TRBD1	TRBJ1-3	TRBV10-3	.
TGTGCCAGCAGCTTAGACAGCACTCATTTCTACGAGCAGTACTTC	CASSLDSTHFYEQYF	.	TRBJ2-7	TRBV7-2	.
TGTGCCAGCAGTTTAATCTCTGAGCAGGGTCCAAATCAGCCCCAGCATTTT	CASSLISEQGPNQPQHF	.	TRBJ1-5	TRBV27	.
TGCGCCAGCAGCCAAGCTACCGCGAACACCGGGGAGCTGTTTTTT	CASSQATANTGELFF	.	TRBJ2-2	TRBV4-1	.
TGTGCCAGCAGTGAATCAGCCAGGGGTACCGGGGAGCTGTTTTTT	CASSESARGTGELFF	.	TRBJ2-2	TRBV2	.
TGTGCCTGGAGTGTAGGGGGTAACACTGAAGCTTTCTTT	CAWSVGGNTEAFF	.	TRBJ1-1	TRBV30	.
TGTGCCAGCAGCCCCGGGGGGGGCGAGAGTCAGCCCCAGCATTTT	CASSPGGGESQPQHF	.	TRBJ1-5	TRBV6-5	medium-sized
TGTGCCAGTAGTTCCCGTGGGAGTGGGAACACTGAAGCTTTCTTT	CASSSRGSGNTEAFF	.	TRBJ1-1	TRBV19	.